This is a list of T cell receptor beta chains from one sample in a study of blood T cell repertoires in COVID-19. Method: immunoSEQ multiplex PCR; TCRdb's copy keeps in-frame clones and lacks some. This table has roughly 250,000 clones, approximately 81% appearing once. The specimen was peripheral blood. The receptors come from a woman aged 60-75 years with active or convalescent COVID-19. Both conserved end residues are part of each CDR3. A D gene is named only where the DNA matches it firmly. A row's size may be missing; if present it is once, few, many or a size class.

. | TRBJ2-5 | TRBD1 | TRBV9 | TGTGCCAGCAGCGAGGGACAGTCCCAAGAGACCCAGTACTTC | CASSEGQSQETQYF
. | TRBJ1-1 | TRBD1 | TRBV7-8 | TGTGCCAGCAGCTCCGACAGGGGAACTGAAGCTTTCTTT | CASSSDRGTEAFF
. | TRBJ2-7 | TRBD1 | TRBV25-1 | TGTGCCAGCAGTGAGGCCGGGACAGGGGTCTACGAGCAGTACTTC | CASSEAGTGVYEQYF
. | TRBJ2-5 | TRBD2 | TRBV5-4 | TGTGCCAGCAGTAGGCGGGGGGGCCAAGAGACCCAGTACTTC | CASSRRGGQETQYF
. | TRBJ1-1 | TRBD1 | TRBV15 | TGTGCCACCAGCAGAGACCCGACAGGGGGGTACACTGAAGCTTTCTTT | CATSRDPTGGYTEAFF
. | TRBJ2-2 | TRBD2 | TRBV7-3 | TGTGCCAGCAGCGCCTCGGGACTAAACACCGGGGAGCTGTTTTTT | CASSASGLNTGELFF
. | TRBJ2-6 | . | TRBV4-3 | TGCGCCAGCAGCCAAGATTTTAGTTCTGGGGCCAACGTCCTGACTTTC | CASSQDFSSGANVLTF
. | TRBJ2-7 | TRBD1 | TRBV27 | TGTGCCAGCAGTTTAACCTCGGCAGGGGGCGGTTACGAGCAGTACTTC | CASSLTSAGGGYEQYF
. | TRBJ2-7 | . | TRBV29-1 | TGCAGCGTTGGCGCAGGCTACTCCTACGAGCAGTACTTC | CSVGAGYSYEQYF
. | TRBJ2-2 | . | TRBV6-5 | TGTGCCAGCAGTTACCCCGGGACCGGGGAGCTGTTTTTT | CASSYPGTGELFF
. | TRBJ1-5 | TRBD1 | TRBV10-3 | TGTGCCATCAGTGACGGACAGGGTCAGCCCCAGCATTTT | CAISDGQGQPQHF
. | TRBJ2-5 | TRBD1 | TRBV27 | TGTGCCAGCAGTTCTCCGGGACAGGAAGAGACCCAGTACTTC | CASSSPGQEETQYF
. | TRBJ2-1 | . | TRBV5-1 | TGCGCCAGCAGACGTACTCAGGGTAGCACCTACAATGAGCAGTTCTTC | CASRRTQGSTYNEQFF
. | TRBJ1-2 | . | TRBV5-1 | TGCGCCAGCAGCCCGCGCACAGGAGCTAACTATGGCTACACCTTC | CASSPRTGANYGYTF
few | TRBJ1-2 | . | TRBV9 | TGTGCCAGCAGCGTAGGGCCGGGACTGAACTATGGCTACACCTTC | CASSVGPGLNYGYTF
once | TRBJ2-2 | . | TRBV3-1/TRBV3-2 | TGTGCCAGCAGCCTTAGCACCGGGGAGCTGTTTTTT | CASSLSTGELFF
. | TRBJ2-1 | . | TRBV11-3 | TGTGCCAGCAGGTCCGAACAGGGCGGTGAGCAGTTCTTC | CASRSEQGGEQFF
. | TRBJ2-1 | TRBD1 | TRBV7-9 | TGTGCCAGCAGCTCAAATACAGGGGGCAACTCCTACAATGAGCAGTTCTTC | CASSSNTGGNSYNEQFF
. | TRBJ1-2 | TRBD1 | TRBV18 | TGTGCCAGCTCACCAACCGGGACAGGGACCTATGGCTACACCTTC | CASSPTGTGTYGYTF
. | TRBJ2-3 | TRBD1 | TRBV19 | TGTGCCAGTAGTACCGGGACAGGCACAGATACGCAGTATTTT | CASSTGTGTDTQYF
once | TRBJ2-3 | TRBD2 | TRBV5-1 | TGCGCCAGCAGCTTGGATCCTAGCGGGGGGACCCCGCAGTATTTT | CASSLDPSGGTPQYF
. | TRBJ1-4 | TRBD1 | TRBV10-3 | TGTGCCATCTCGACAGGGGGCGTTCATGAAAAACTGTTTTTT | CAISTGGVHEKLFF
. | TRBJ2-7 | TRBD1 | TRBV12-3/TRBV12-4 | TGTGCCAGCAGTCTGGACAGGGCCTACGAGCAGTACTTC | CASSLDRAYEQYF
. | TRBJ1-3 | TRBD1 | TRBV25-1 | TGTGCCAGCAGCCGACAGGGAACAACTAGTTCGGGAAACACCATATATTTT | CASSRQGTTSSGNTIYF
. | TRBJ1-3 | . | TRBV6-5 | TGTGCCAGCAGAGATCGACGGGCCGGGGACACCATATATTTT | CASRDRRAGDTIYF
. | TRBJ1-5 | TRBD1 | TRBV5-4 | TGTGCCAGCAGCCCCGTCCCGGGACAGGGAAGCAATCAGCCCCAGCATTTT | CASSPVPGQGSNQPQHF